A single sample is the source of the 17 T cell receptor beta chains below, sequenced in a study of blood T cell repertoires in COVID-19. Assay: immunoSEQ multiplex PCR; the TCRdb copy retains only in-frame clones and omits some. The sample has approximately 13,000 clones, approximately 88% seen once. Sequencing input: peripheral blood. The receptors originated from a human donor in a cohort sampled during active COVID-19.

This clone was detected only a few times. The V and J genes are TRBV2 and TRBJ2-3, with TRBD2 matching 9 bases. With 11 bases clipped from V and 2 bases from J, the junction kept 8 bases outside the gene matches. Per the germline V gene, CDR1 is SNHLY and CDR2 is FYNNEI. The CDR3 runs to 14 residues. The CDR3, as DNA: TGTGCCGGAAATAGCGGGAGCTACACAGATACGCAGTATTTT. This gives the protein CAGNSGSYTDTQYF.

This clone was seen once. The gene calls are TRBV19 and TRBJ1-1; 7 bases agree with TRBD1. V was clipped by 6 bases and J by 4 bases; unmatched bases: 8. Germline CDR1 LNHDA, CDR2 SQIVND (reference sequence). The CDR3 extends over 14 amino acids. This chain's CDR3 is CASSKTGARTEAFF. CDR3 DNA sequence: TGTGCCAGTAGCAAAACAGGGGCGCGCACTGAAGCTTTCTTT.

A single count supports this clone. The chain recombines TRBV21-1 with TRBJ2-7; the table's D call, TRBD1, has no DNA check behind it. TRBV21-1 corresponds to a pseudogene. The CDR3 covers 15 residues. CDR3 DNA sequence: TGTGCCAGCAGCAAAGCTTACAGGGGAATACACGAGCAGTACTTC. Translating it yields CASSKAYRGIHEQYF.

This clone was counted a single time. This sequence joins TRBV10-3 and TRBJ2-7; possible D gene TRBD1, 6 bases. The CDR3 spans 13 residues. V was clipped by 10 bases and J by 3 bases, with 16 bases between them. The germline gives CDR1 ENHRY, CDR2 SYGVKD. This CDR3 reads CATKPGQLYEQYF. The CDR3 DNA reads as TGTGCCACCAAGCCCGGACAGCTCTACGAGCAGTACTTC.

This chain uses TRBV5-1 with TRBJ2-1; D is perhaps TRBD1 (5 bases). This CDR3 contains 12 residues. Looked up from germline, CDR1 is SGHRS and CDR2 is YFSETQ. Deletions cut 4 bases from V and 13 bases from J, with 15 bases between. The CDR3 nucleotides are TGCGCCAGCAGCCAGACAGAACTGCCACAGTTCTTC. Residues: CASSQTELPQFF.

The chain combines TRBV7-3 with TRBJ2-6; D uncertain. This CDR3 spans 14 amino acids. The germline V gene encodes CDR1 SGHTA and CDR2 FQGTGA. The germline V and J ends were trimmed by 5 bases and 0 bases, with 5 bases remaining between them. The CDR3 protein is CASSASSGANVLTF. The CDR3 DNA follows: TGTGCCAGCAGCGCGTCCTCTGGGGCCAACGTCCTGACTTTC.

The chain employs TRBV2 and TRBJ1-6, with TRBD1 matching 7 bases. The CDR3 extends over 14 amino acids. Germline V gives CDR1 SNHLY, CDR2 FYNNEI. The J segment lost 6 bases and the V segment lost 7 bases, leaving 6 bases of the junction unmatched. Written as DNA, the CDR3 is TGTGCCAGCATGTCGAGACAGGGTAATTCACCCCTCCACTTT. It yields the protein CASMSRQGNSPLHF.

The chain employs TRBV28 and TRBJ1-3; a possible D gene is TRBD1 (5 bases). V lost 7 bases and J 0 bases, leaving 13 bases between the germline ends. The CDR3 spans 15 residues. Germline lookup yields CDR1 MDHEN and CDR2 SYDVKM. CDR3 bases: TGTGCCAGCATTTCCGGGGGTTCCTCTGGAAACACCATATATTTT. Amino acid sequence: CASISGGSSGNTIYF.

The chain is built from TRBV2 and TRBJ1-5; perhaps TRBD1 as D (5 bases). Trimming took 7 bases from V and 0 from J, leaving 10 bases between them. Germline CDR1 and CDR2: SNHLY and FYNNEI. There are 14 residues in the CDR3. The CDR3 DNA sequence: TGTGCCAGCACGGGGGGTGGTAGCAATCAGCCCCAGCATTTT. It codes for CASTGGGSNQPQHF. Using reference TRBV2 and TRBJ1-5 for the parts outside the CDR3, the full variable domain is EPEVTQTPSHQVTQMGQEVILRCVPISNHLYFYWYRQILGQKVEFLVSFYNNEISEKSEIFDDQFSVERPDGSNFTLKIRSTKLEDSAMYFCASTGGGSNQPQHFGDGTRLSIL.

The rearrangement joins TRBV7-3 to TRBJ1-2; D gene ambiguous. This CDR3 spans 12 amino acids. The V end lost 0 bases, the J end lost 10 bases, and 9 bases lay between the germline ends. Germline assignment: CDR1 SGHTA and CDR2 FQGTGA. CDR3 nucleotides: TGTGCCAGCAGCTTAACCGGGGAGGTCTACACCTTC. As protein: CASSLTGEVYTF.

The chain has TRBV7-6 and TRBJ2-3; tentative D call: TRBD2 (5 bases). Looked up from germline, CDR1 is SGHVS and CDR2 is FNYEAQ. CDR3 size: 18 residues. Trimming cost V 2 bases and J 2 bases, with 20 bases left between them. The DNA of the CDR3 is TGTGCCAGCAGCTTACACGCCCCAAAGCGGTCCTTCACAGATACGCAGTATTTT. Translation: CASSLHAPKRSFTDTQYF.

The V and J genes are TRBV10-3 and TRBJ1-3; D uncertain. The germline V gene encodes CDR1 ENHRY and CDR2 SYGVKD. V lost 7 bases and J lost 0, with 10 bases in between. The CDR3 runs to 14 residues. The CDR3 protein is CAINTEVSGNTIYF. The CDR3 DNA sequence: TGTGCCATCAATACAGAAGTCTCTGGAAACACCATATATTTT.

The rearrangement joins TRBV6-6 to TRBJ2-7; 8 bases fit TRBD1. Germline CDR1 reads MNHNY; CDR2 reads SVGAGI (reference sequence). Unmatched junction bases numbered 5, after V lost 4 bases and J lost 3 bases. This CDR3 is built from 14 residues. The CDR3 DNA reads TGTGCCAGCAGTTCCGGACAGGGAGTCTACGAGCAGTACTTC. Translated: CASSSGQGVYEQYF.

This chain uses TRBV19 with TRBJ2-2, with D possibly being TRBD1 (5 bases). V dropped 5 bases and J dropped 6 bases, with 10 bases sitting between them. The CDR3 is 13 residues long. The germline gives CDR1 LNHDA, CDR2 SQIVND (reference sequence). The CDR3 here is CASSFLGAGELFF. The CDR3 DNA follows: TGTGCCAGTAGTTTTCTAGGGGCCGGGGAGCTGTTTTTT.

CDR3 DNA sequence: TGTGCCAGCAGCTCGGGTGGGACAGGGGGCGAGACCCAGTACTTC. Its protein product is CASSSGGTGGETQYF. This chain uses TRBV5-4 with TRBJ2-5; 12 positions agree with TRBD1. The CDR3 spans 15 residues. The J segment lost 5 bases and the V segment lost 3 bases, leaving 5 bases of the junction unmatched. Germline loops: CDR1 SGHNT, CDR2 YYREEE (reference sequence). Based on the CDR3 plus reference TRBV5-4 and TRBJ2-5, the full variable domain is ETGVTQSPTHLIKTRGQQVTLRCSSQSGHNTVSWYQQALGQGPQFIFQYYREEENGRGNFPPRFSGLQFPNYSSELNVNALELDDSALYLCASSSGGTGGETQYFGPGTRLLVL.

The J gene is TRBJ2-7, the V gene TRBV9; possible D gene TRBD1, 5 bases. Germline V CDR1 and CDR2: SGDLS, YYNGEE. This CDR3 is 15 amino acids long. Trimming pared 2 bases from V and 0 bases from J, leaving 12 bases between. The CDR3 here is CASSVAPDSSYEQYF. Written as DNA, the CDR3 is TGTGCCAGCAGCGTGGCCCCCGACAGCTCCTACGAGCAGTACTTC.

This clone has a single count. The chain has TRBV2 and TRBJ1-5; 8 bases are a match to TRBD1. With 5 bases clipped from V and 5 bases from J, the junction kept 2 bases outside the gene matches. The CDR3 runs to 13 residues. The germline gives CDR1 SNHLY, CDR2 FYNNEI. In DNA form, the CDR3 reads TGTGCCAGCAGTCTACAGGGGGATCAGCCCCAGCATTTT. It translates to CASSLQGDQPQHF.